The clone carrying this TCR beta chain appeared many times. Its specificity is unknown. The data belong to a study of regulatory T cells in long-lasting Graves disease. Study-level points and caveats: Favoring TRBV28, TRBJ1-2 and TRBJ2-5 was a feature seen in persistent disease.

Arm-PCR of CDR3 regions and iRepertoire HTBI primers were the basis on which TCR beta libraries were built. One entry per CDR3 protein results from TCRdb running MiXCR on the multiplex PCR reads. Here the sample spans roughly 350,000 distinct CDR3 sequences, 15% to 20% being singletons. Time point of the sample: newly diagnosed GD, antithyroid drugs for less than 3 months. Extracted RNA from PBMCs served as the source of the TCR library. In germline, CDR1 is GTSNPN, CDR2 SVGIG (reference sequence). This CDR3 spans 12 amino acids. The V end was cut by 5 bases, the J end by 4 bases, with 9 bases between. This sample was shared with a second study, whose subject was T cells in Graves' hyperthyroidism and ophthalmopathy. That study reports: Ophthalmopathy and stable hyperthyroidism were told apart by a 13 V-J model.

V gene TRBV30 combines with J gene TRBJ2-1, with a tentative D call TRBD1 (6 bases). Sequenced here: peripheral blood mononuclear cells (PBMCs), sampled at new diagnosis, from a patient treated with antithyroid drugs. This clonotype was sampled from a man aged 35 to 55 with Graves disease. Here the CDR3 reads CAWDRIYNEQFF. The CDR3 DNA reads as TGTGCCTGGGACAGGATATACAATGAGCAGTTCTTC.